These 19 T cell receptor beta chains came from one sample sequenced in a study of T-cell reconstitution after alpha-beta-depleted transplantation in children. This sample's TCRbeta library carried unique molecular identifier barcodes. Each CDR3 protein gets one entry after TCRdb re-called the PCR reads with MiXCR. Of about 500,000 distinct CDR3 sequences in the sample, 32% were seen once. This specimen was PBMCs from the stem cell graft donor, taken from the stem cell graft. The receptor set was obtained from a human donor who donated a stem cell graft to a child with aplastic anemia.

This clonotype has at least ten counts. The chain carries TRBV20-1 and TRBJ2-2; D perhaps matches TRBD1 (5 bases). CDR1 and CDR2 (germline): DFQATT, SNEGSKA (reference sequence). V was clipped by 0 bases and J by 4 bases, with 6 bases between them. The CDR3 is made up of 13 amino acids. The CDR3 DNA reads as TGCAGTGCTAGAGATGGGGCCACCGGGGAGCTGTTTTTT. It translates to CSARDGATGELFF.

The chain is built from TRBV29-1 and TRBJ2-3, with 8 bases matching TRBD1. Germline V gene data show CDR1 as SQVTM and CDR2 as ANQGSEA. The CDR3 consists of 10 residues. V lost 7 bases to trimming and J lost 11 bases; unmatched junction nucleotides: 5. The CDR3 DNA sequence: TGCAGCGCTAAACAGGGGGTGCAGTATTTT. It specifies CSAKQGVQYF.

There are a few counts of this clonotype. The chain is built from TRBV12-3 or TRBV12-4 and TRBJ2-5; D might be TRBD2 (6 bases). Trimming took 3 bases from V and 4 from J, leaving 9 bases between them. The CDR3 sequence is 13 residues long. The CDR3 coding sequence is TGTGCCAGCAGTTTTAAAGCGGGAGAGACCCAGTACTTC. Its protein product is CASSFKAGETQYF.

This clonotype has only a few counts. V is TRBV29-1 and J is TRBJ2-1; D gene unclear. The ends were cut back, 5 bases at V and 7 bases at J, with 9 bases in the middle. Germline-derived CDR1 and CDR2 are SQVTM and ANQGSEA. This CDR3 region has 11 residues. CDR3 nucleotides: TGCAGCGTTCCCTTCCGAAATGAGCAGTTCTTC. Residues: CSVPFRNEQFF.

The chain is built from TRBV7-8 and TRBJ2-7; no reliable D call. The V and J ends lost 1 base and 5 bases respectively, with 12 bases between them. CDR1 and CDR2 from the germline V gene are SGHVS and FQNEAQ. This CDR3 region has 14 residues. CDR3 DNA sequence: TGTGCCAGCAGCTTAGTAACCCATGCTGACGAGCAGTACTTC. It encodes CASSLVTHADEQYF.

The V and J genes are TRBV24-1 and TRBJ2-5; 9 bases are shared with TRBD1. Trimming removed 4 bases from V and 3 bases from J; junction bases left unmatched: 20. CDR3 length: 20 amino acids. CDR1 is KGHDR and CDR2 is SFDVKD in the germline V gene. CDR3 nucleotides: TGTGCCACCAGTGAGCGTCCGGGACAGGGCTTCAGTAAACCGAAAGAGACCCAGTACTTC. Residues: CATSERPGQGFSKPKETQYF.

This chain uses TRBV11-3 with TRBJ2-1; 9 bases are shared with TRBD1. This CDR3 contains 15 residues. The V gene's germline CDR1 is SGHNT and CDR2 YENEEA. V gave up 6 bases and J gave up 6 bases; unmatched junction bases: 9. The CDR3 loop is CASSSRQGEVNEQFF. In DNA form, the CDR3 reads TGTGCCAGCAGTTCGCGACAGGGGGAGGTCAATGAGCAGTTCTTC.

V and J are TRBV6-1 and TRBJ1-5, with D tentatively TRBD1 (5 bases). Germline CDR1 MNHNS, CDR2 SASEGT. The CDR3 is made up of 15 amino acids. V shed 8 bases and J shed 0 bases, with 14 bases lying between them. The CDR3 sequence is CASGAQRVSNQPQHF. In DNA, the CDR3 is TGTGCCAGCGGGGCCCAACGGGTTAGCAATCAGCCCCAGCATTTT.

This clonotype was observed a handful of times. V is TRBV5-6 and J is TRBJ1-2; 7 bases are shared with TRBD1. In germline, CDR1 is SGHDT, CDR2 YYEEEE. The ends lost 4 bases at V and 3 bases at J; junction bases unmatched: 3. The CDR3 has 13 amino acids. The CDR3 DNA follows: TGTGCCAGCAGCGCCGGGACAGACTATGGCTACACCTTC. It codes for CASSAGTDYGYTF.

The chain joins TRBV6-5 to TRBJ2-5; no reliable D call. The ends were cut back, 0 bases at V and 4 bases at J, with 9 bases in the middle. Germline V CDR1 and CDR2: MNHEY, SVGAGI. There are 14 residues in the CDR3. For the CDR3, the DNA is TGTGCCAGCAGTTACTCAACTCGCCGAGAGACCCAGTACTTC. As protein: CASSYSTRRETQYF.

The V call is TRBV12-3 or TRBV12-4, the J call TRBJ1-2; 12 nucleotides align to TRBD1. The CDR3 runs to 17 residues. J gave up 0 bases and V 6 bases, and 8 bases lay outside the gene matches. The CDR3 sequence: CASRDRDRGRANYGYTF. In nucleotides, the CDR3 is TGTGCCAGCAGGGACCGGGACAGGGGGCGAGCTAACTATGGCTACACCTTC.

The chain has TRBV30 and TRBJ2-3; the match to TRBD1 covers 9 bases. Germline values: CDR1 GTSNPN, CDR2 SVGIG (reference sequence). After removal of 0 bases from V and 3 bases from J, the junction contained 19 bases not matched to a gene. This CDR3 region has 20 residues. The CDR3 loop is CAWSVVWGGQGLIATDTQYF. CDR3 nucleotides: TGTGCCTGGAGTGTAGTTTGGGGCGGACAGGGGCTCATCGCGACAGATACGCAGTATTTT.

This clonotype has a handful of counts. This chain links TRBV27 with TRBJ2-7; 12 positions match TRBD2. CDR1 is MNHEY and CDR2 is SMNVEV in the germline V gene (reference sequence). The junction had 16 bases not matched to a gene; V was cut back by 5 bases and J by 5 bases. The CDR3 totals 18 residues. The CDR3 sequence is CASSPDPGLAGPGDEQYF. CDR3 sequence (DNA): TGTGCCAGCAGTCCTGACCCGGGACTAGCGGGCCCCGGGGACGAGCAGTACTTC.

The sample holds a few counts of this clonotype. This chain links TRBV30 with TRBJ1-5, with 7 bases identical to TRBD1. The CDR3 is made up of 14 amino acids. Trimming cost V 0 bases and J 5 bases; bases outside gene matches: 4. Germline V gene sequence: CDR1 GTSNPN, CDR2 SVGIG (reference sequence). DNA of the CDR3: TGTGCCTGGAGTGTGGGACAGTTAGATCAGCCCCAGCATTTT. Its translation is CAWSVGQLDQPQHF.

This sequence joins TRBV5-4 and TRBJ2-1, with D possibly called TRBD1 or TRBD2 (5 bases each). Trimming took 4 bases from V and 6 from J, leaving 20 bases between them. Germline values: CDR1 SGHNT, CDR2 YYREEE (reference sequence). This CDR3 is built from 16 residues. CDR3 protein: CASSPVGDQGFNEQFF. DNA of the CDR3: TGTGCCAGCAGCCCGGTGGGGGACCAAGGATTCAATGAGCAGTTCTTC.

The CDR3 DNA follows: TGTGCCAGCTCAGGAAGGGCGGCGAACACTGAAGCTTTCTTT. It yields the protein CASSGRAANTEAFF. This chain links TRBV18 with TRBJ1-1; D ambiguous. This CDR3 has 14 residues. The ends were cut back, 5 bases at V and 1 base at J, with 11 bases in the middle. Germline V CDR1 and CDR2: KGHSH, LQKENI.

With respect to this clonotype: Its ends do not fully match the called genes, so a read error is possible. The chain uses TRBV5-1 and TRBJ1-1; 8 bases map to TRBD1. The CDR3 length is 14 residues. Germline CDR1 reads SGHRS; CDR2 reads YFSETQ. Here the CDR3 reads CAGSLGQGNTEAFF. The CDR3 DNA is TGCGCCGGCAGCCTAGGACAGGGGAACACTGAAGCTTTCTTT.

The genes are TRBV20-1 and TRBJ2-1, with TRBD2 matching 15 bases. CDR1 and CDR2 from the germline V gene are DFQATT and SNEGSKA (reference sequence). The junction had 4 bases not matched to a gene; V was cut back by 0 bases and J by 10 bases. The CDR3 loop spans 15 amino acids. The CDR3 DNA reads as TGCAGTGCTAGAGATCGGACTAGCGGGAGGGTAGAGCAGTTCTTC. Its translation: CSARDRTSGRVEQFF.

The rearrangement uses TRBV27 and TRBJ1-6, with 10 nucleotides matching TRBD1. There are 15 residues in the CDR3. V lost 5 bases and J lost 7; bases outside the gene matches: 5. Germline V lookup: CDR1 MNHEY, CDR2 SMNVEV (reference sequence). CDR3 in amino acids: CASSPGTGENSPLHF. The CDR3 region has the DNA TGTGCCAGCAGTCCTGGGACAGGGGAAAATTCACCCCTCCACTTT.